These T cell receptor beta chains were read from a single sample in a study of siplizumab effects on memory and regulatory T cells. TCRdb's copy holds only in-frame clones and misses some; the assay was immunoSEQ multiplex PCR. The top ten clones hold 1.5% of a sample with tens of thousands of clones, 80% to 90% of them seen once. Sample: Tregs sorted from blood. Receptor source: a human donor in good health. CDR3s include the opening cysteine and the closing phenylalanine or tryptophan. D genes are given only for firm matches. Not all rows give a size; the values are once, few, many and, for expanded clones, a class.

J gene | D gene | clone size | V gene | CDR3 protein | CDR3 DNA
TRBJ1-6 | - | - | TRBV4-3 | CASSMNVVSPNSPLHF | TGCGCCAGCAGCATGAATGTAGTCTCCCCCAATTCACCCCTCCACTTT
TRBJ1-1 | - | - | TRBV11-3 | CASSASQLVNTEAFF | TGTGCCAGCAGCGCCTCACAGTTGGTGAACACTGAAGCTTTCTTT
TRBJ1-5 | TRBD1 | - | TRBV5-8 | CASSLAWTGVSQPQHF | TGTGCCAGCAGCTTGGCCTGGACAGGGGTTAGTCAGCCCCAGCATTTT
TRBJ2-7 | - | few | TRBV5-1 | CASSTAARSYEQYF | TGCGCCAGCAGTACCGCCGCACGCTCCTACGAGCAGTACTTC
TRBJ2-5 | - | - | TRBV7-9 | CASSLLGQFGSGMSQYF | TGTGCCAGCAGCTTACTCGGACAGTTCGGGTCCGGGATGTCCCAGTACTTC
TRBJ1-3 | TRBD1 | - | TRBV6-1 | CASRMTGSGNTIYF | TGTGCCAGCAGGATGACAGGGTCAGGAAACACCATATATTTT
TRBJ1-2 | - | - | TRBV7-9 | CASSLRERGGNYGYTF | TGTGCCAGCAGCCTCCGGGAGAGGGGTGGAAACTATGGCTACACCTTC
TRBJ1-3 | TRBD1 | once | TRBV18 | CASSPADRVFSGNTIYF | TGTGCCAGCTCACCAGCCGACAGGGTGTTTTCTGGAAACACCATATATTTT
TRBJ2-5 | TRBD2 | - | TRBV9 | CASSVGLALQETQYF | TGTGCCAGCAGCGTAGGACTAGCGTTACAAGAGACCCAGTACTTC
TRBJ2-2 | - | - | TRBV5-1 | CASRPGTGELFF | TGCGCCAGCAGACCGGGCACCGGGGAGCTGTTTTTT
TRBJ2-1 | - | - | TRBV15 | CATSSLRVHNEQFF | TGTGCCACCAGCAGCCTCAGGGTCCACAATGAGCAGTTCTTC
TRBJ2-3 | TRBD2 | - | TRBV7-2 | CASSLSAGGPSDTQYF | TGTGCCAGCAGCTTATCGGCGGGGGGGCCCTCAGATACGCAGTATTTT
TRBJ1-3 | - | - | TRBV7-9 | CASSNTVGNTIYF | TGTGCCAGTTCTAACACAGTCGGAAACACCATATATTTT
TRBJ2-1 | - | - | TRBV5-1 | CASSLAFVLDEQFF | TGCGCCAGCAGCTTGGCTTTTGTGCTCGATGAGCAGTTCTTC
TRBJ1-2 | - | - | TRBV18 | CASSPRTANYGYTF | TGTGCCAGCTCACCGCGGACAGCTAACTATGGCTACACCTTC
TRBJ1-2 | - | - | TRBV9 | CASSVTDYGYTF | TGTGCCAGCAGCGTAACAGATTATGGCTACACCTTC
TRBJ1-6 | - | - | TRBV28 | CASSITNSPLHF | TGTGCCAGCAGTATCACGAATTCACCCCTCCACTTT
TRBJ2-7 | TRBD1 | - | TRBV11-2 | CASSPGQGVNEQYF | TGTGCCAGCAGCCCCGGACAGGGCGTGAACGAGCAGTACTTC
TRBJ1-2 | TRBD1 | - | TRBV10-3 | CAISGTGGYGYTF | TGTGCCATCAGTGGGACAGGGGGCTATGGCTACACCTTC
TRBJ2-7 | - | - | TRBV2 | CASSPAQGWGEQYF | TGTGCCAGCAGCCCAGCACAGGGATGGGGCGAGCAGTACTTC
TRBJ1-2 | TRBD1 | - | TRBV6-1 | CASSELGQGNYGYTF | TGTGCCAGCAGTGAACTTGGACAGGGGAACTATGGCTACACCTTC
TRBJ2-3 | - | - | TRBV19 | CASKSYLNTDTQYF | TGTGCCAGTAAGAGCTACCTAAACACAGATACGCAGTATTTT
TRBJ1-2 | - | - | TRBV30 | CAWSVLGKGYGYTF | TGTGCCTGGAGTGTCCTAGGGAAAGGTTATGGCTACACCTTC
TRBJ2-6 | TRBD1 | - | TRBV7-9 | CASSPGTGGGPGANVLTF | TGTGCCAGCAGCCCCGGGACAGGGGGCGGTCCAGGGGCCAACGTCCTGACTTTC
TRBJ1-1 | - | - | TRBV2 | CASSDRQFMNTEAFF | TGTGCCAGCAGTGATAGACAGTTCATGAACACTGAAGCTTTCTTT
TRBJ2-3 | TRBD2 | once | TRBV28 | CASSWGGSTDTQYF | TGTGCCAGCAGTTGGGGGGGAAGCACAGATACGCAGTATTTT
TRBJ1-5 | - | - | TRBV5-4 | CASSPPYQPQHF | TGTGCCAGCAGCCCCCCCTATCAGCCCCAGCATTTT
TRBJ2-3 | - | - | TRBV5-1 | CASTRGAASTDTQYF | TGCGCCAGCACCCGGGGAGCGGCTAGCACAGATACGCAGTATTTT
TRBJ1-1 | - | - | TRBV7-9 | CASSPFPSQSTEAFF | TGTGCCAGCAGCCCATTCCCGTCGCAGAGCACTGAAGCTTTCTTT
TRBJ1-5 | - | few | TRBV6-5 | CASSRPGDSNQPQHF | TGTGCCAGCAGTCGCCCCGGCGACAGTAATCAGCCCCAGCATTTT
TRBJ1-5 | TRBD1 | - | TRBV5-4 | CASTSWSGGGRNQPQHF | TGTGCCAGCACCTCTTGGTCCGGAGGGGGCCGCAATCAGCCCCAGCATTTT
TRBJ2-1 | TRBD2 | - | TRBV11-2 | CASSLGSGGYNEQFF | TGTGCCAGCAGCTTAGGTAGCGGGGGGTACAATGAGCAGTTCTTC
TRBJ2-3 | TRBD2 | - | TRBV6-1 | CASSDWGISGGGTDTQYF | TGTGCCAGCAGTGATTGGGGGATTAGCGGGGGAGGCACAGATACGCAGTATTTT
TRBJ1-2 | TRBD1 | - | TRBV19 | CASSIDGTGGYGYTF | TGTGCCAGTAGTATAGACGGGACAGGGGGCTATGGCTACACCTTC
TRBJ2-7 | - | - | TRBV11-2 | CASSFSREVYEQYF | TGTGCCAGCAGCTTCTCGCGAGAAGTCTACGAGCAGTACTTC
TRBJ1-6 | - | - | TRBV5-1 | CASSRGQGGSPLHF | TGCGCCAGCAGCCGGGGTCAAGGGGGATCACCCCTCCACTTT
TRBJ1-2 | - | once | TRBV18 | CASSPRGDDGYTF | TGTGCCAGCTCACCACGTGGTGATGATGGCTACACCTTC
TRBJ2-1 | - | once | TRBV7-2 | CASSPDGPEYNEQFF | TGTGCCAGCAGCCCCGACGGACCTGAATACAATGAGCAGTTCTTC
TRBJ2-3 | TRBD2 | - | TRBV19 | CASSIGGSGAGSRDTQYF | TGTGCCAGTAGTATAGGAGGAAGCGGGGCGGGATCAAGAGATACGCAGTATTTT
TRBJ2-1 | TRBD2 | - | TRBV4-1 | CASSQDRGGSYNEQFF | TGCGCCAGCAGCCAAGATCGGGGGGGCTCCTACAATGAGCAGTTCTTC
TRBJ2-7 | TRBD1 | - | TRBV4-1 | CASSPDRVLAEQYF | TGCGCCAGCAGCCCCGACAGGGTATTGGCCGAGCAGTACTTC
TRBJ2-5 | TRBD1 | once | TRBV18 | CASSPRQRGQGETQYF | TGTGCCAGCTCACCCCGACAGAGGGGGCAGGGAGAGACCCAGTACTTC
TRBJ1-5 | - | - | TRBV27 | CASSGGGQNQPQHF | TGTGCCAGCAGCGGCGGGGGTCAAAATCAGCCCCAGCATTTT
TRBJ2-1 | TRBD1 | - | TRBV15 | CATSRVGTGVYNEQFF | TGTGCCACCAGCAGAGTTGGGACAGGGGTCTACAATGAGCAGTTCTTC
TRBJ2-5 | - | - | TRBV7-2 | CASRISRLVPAETQYF | TGTGCCAGCAGAATCTCAAGACTAGTCCCCGCAGAGACCCAGTACTTC
TRBJ2-7 | - | once | TRBV27 | CASSLSWGFNYEQYF | TGTGCCAGCAGTTTATCGTGGGGGTTTAACTACGAGCAGTACTTC
TRBJ2-5 | TRBD2 | - | TRBV9 | CASSASRGAYRETQYF | TGTGCCAGCAGCGCCTCGCGGGGGGCCTATCGAGAGACCCAGTACTTC
TRBJ2-7 | - | - | TRBV19 | CASSIRTAYEQYF | TGTGCCAGTAGTATACGGACAGCCTACGAGCAGTACTTC
TRBJ2-7 | TRBD1 | - | TRBV18 | CASSGGQNYEQYF | TGTGCCAGCTCAGGGGGACAGAACTACGAGCAGTACTTC
TRBJ2-1 | - | - | TRBV7-9 | CASSPDGWNEQFF | TGTGCCAGCAGCCCGGACGGATGGAATGAGCAGTTCTTC
TRBJ1-5 | - | - | TRBV4-1 | CASSQDPRGADQPQHF | TGCGCCAGCAGCCAAGATCCCCGGGGGGCGGATCAGCCCCAGCATTTT
TRBJ1-2 | - | - | TRBV7-9 | CASSLASGRNYGYTF | TGTGCCAGCAGCTTAGCTTCGGGTAGGAACTATGGCTACACCTTC
TRBJ1-6 | TRBD1 | - | TRBV11-2 | CASSLAQLGQGNSPLHF | TGTGCCAGCAGCTTAGCGCAATTGGGACAGGGGAATTCACCCCTCCACTTT
TRBJ2-3 | - | - | TRBV7-2 | CASSPRVPGTQYF | TGTGCCAGCAGCCCCCGGGTGCCGGGTACGCAGTATTTT